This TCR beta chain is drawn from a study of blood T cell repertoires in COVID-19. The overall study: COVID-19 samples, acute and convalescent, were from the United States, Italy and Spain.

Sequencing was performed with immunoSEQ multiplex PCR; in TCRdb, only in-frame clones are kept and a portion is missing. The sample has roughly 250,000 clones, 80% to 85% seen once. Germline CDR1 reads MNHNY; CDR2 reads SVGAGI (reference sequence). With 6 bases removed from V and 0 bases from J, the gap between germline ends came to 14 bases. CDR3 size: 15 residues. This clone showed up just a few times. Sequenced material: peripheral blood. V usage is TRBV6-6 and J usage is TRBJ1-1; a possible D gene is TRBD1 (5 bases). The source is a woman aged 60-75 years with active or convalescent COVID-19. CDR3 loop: CASRPPGGMNTEAFF. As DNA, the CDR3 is TGTGCCAGCAGGCCCCCCGGGGGAATGAACACTGAAGCTTTCTTT.